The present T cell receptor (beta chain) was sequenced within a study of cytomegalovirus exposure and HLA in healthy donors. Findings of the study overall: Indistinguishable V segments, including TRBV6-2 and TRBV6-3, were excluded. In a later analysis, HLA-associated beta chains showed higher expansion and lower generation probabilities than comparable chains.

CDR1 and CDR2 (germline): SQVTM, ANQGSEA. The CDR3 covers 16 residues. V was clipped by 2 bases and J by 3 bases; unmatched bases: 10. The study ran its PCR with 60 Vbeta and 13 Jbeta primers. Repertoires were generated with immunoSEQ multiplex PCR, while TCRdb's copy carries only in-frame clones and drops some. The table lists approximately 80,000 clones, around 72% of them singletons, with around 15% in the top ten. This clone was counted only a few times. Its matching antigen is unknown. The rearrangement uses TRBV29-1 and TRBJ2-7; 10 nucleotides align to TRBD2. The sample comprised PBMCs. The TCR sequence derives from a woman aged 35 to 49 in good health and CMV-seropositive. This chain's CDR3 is CSVESPASGSSYEQYF. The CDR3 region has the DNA TGCAGCGTTGAAAGCCCGGCTAGCGGGAGTAGCTACGAGCAGTACTTC.